The present T cell receptor (beta chain) was sequenced within a study of blood T cell repertoires in COVID-19 (dated by TCRdb to between 2020 and 2021). Background for the entire study: Samples from collaborators originated in the United States, Italy and Spain and spanned both the acute and convalescent phases of COVID-19. The material from the prospective study consisted of cDNA or gDNA derived from T cells, B-cell-depleted T cells, or PBMCs. Subjects who had been exposed to COVID-19, were actively infected with it, or had recovered from it provided the deeply sampled blood TCRbeta repertoires that made up the dataset. The repertoires were made available in a free public database intended to serve as a resource for research on the immune response to SARS-CoV-2. Samples came from the ongoing ImmuneRACE study (first 160 participants) plus 1,254 subjects from 6 global collaborators. Nearly every sample came with metadata listing a de-identified subject ID, COVID-19 status, age in years and sex. Where available, HLA class I and class II types were obtained from metadata supplied by the sample provider rather than from assay-based typing. Paper-wide results and their limitations: How much clinical and demographic metadata was included differed by source and by participant, and the metadata was provided uncurated.

This clone turned up a few times. Which antigen it targets is not known. There are no base qualities to consult, and no much larger clone falls within one base. TCRbeta CDR3 regions were amplified from genomic DNA by means of the immunoSEQ Assay, a bias-controlled multiplex PCR. For the original study's pipeline: The number of nucleated cells in each sample was estimated by amplification of reference gene primers within the assay. To quantify the absolute abundance of each unique TCRbeta CDR3 rearrangement, sequence reads were collapsed and filtered. Productive Simpson clonality was computed per sample as the square root of Simpson's diversity index over productive rearrangements. Sourced from immuneACCESS, this table was stored by TCRdb with only in-frame sequences that have V and J called. A share of the clones is absent; for the studies checked, an unresolved V gene accounts for under half, and the remainder has no known explanation. That table is the source of V, J and clone size, and D and trimming were worked out from the DNA. In all, the sample holds 140,000 or so clones, and about 86% of those were seen once. The ten most abundant clones make up under 9.5% of the sample.

The germline V gene sets CDR1 to MRHNA and CDR2 to SNTAGT. Trimming costs V 2 bases and J 0 bases, and their ends lie 5 bases apart. There are 15 amino acids in the CDR3, from cysteine to phenylalanine inclusive. Of the read, only the CDR3 DNA is kept; its 45 bases are in frame from base 1. Whole blood was collected in K2EDTA tubes by collaborating institutions according to the institutions' own protocols. Collaborator samples were shipped for TCRbeta analysis as frozen whole blood, isolated PBMCs, or DNA extracted from either sample type. Sequencing was performed on peripheral blood. This TCR came from a human donor in a cohort sampled during active COVID-19. The chain employs TRBV6-4 and TRBJ1-6; too little of a D gene remains to name it. The CDR3 has the sequence CASSDVYSYNSPLHF. The nucleotide sequence is given as TGTGCCAGCAGTGACGTCTACTCCTATAATTCACCCCTCCACTTT.